This T cell receptor (beta chain) was observed in a study of shared clonotypes between healthy human individuals. Measured with immunoSEQ multiplex PCR; TCRdb has only the in-frame clones, and not every one. Of 2,500,000 or so clones listed, 80% to 95% are singletons. The CDR3 covers 14 residues. Losses at the gene ends were 4 bases for V and 1 base for J; bases not matched to a gene: 4. Looked up from germline, CDR1 is MNHNY and CDR2 is SVGAGI (reference sequence). Sequenced: naive CD4+ T cells from PBMCs. Sample subset: CD45RA+ positively selected. This clonotype was sampled from a man aged 18 to 35 in good health. Some clones in this sample may be carry-over from other donors' samples. This sequence joins TRBV6-6 and TRBJ2-7; 7 bases line up with TRBD1. The CDR3 sequence: CASSSATGSYEQYF. DNA for the CDR3: TGTGCCAGCAGTTCCGCGACAGGGTCCTACGAGCAGTACTTC.